This T cell receptor beta chain was found in a study of beta chain features in type 1 diabetes. In regard to this clone: What it binds is unknown.

Whole-study findings and limits: Among patients with Type 1 diabetes, TCRB CDR3s were moderately but significantly shorter in every one of the four CD4+ subsets.

The V gene's germline CDR1 is SGHDN and CDR2 FVKESK. The CDR3 runs to 16 residues. The V and J ends lost 0 bases and 1 base, in that order; junction bases with no gene match: 3. Every bit of the isolated RNA underwent reverse transcription, so sequencing read expressed TCRB transcripts. Sequenced by immunoSEQ multiplex PCR; TCRdb stores in-frame clones only, minus some. Here the sample spans hundreds of thousands of clones, around an eighth being singletons. V gene TRBV14 combines with J gene TRBJ2-7, with 10 nucleotides matching TRBD1. The clonotype was recovered from a man aged 18 to 30 with type 1 diabetes. The specimen sequenced was naive CD4+ T cells from blood. The CDR3 region is CASSQDPGQGSYEQYF. The CDR3 DNA reads TGTGCCAGCAGCCAAGATCCGGGACAGGGGTCCTACGAGCAGTACTTC.